The present T cell receptor (beta chain) was sequenced within a study of blood T cell repertoires in COVID-19. At the level of the study: Collection of acute and convalescent COVID-19 samples took place in the United States, Italy and Spain. T cells, B-cell-depleted T cells, or PBMCs provided the cDNA or gDNA that served as material.

CDR3 length equals 16 residues. Germline V gene data show CDR1 as SGHRS and CDR2 as YFSETQ. Losses at the gene ends were 1 base for V and 8 bases for J; bases not matched to a gene: 8. In the original processing: By means of reference gene primer amplification, nucleated cell counts were estimated. Libraries were prepared by immunoSEQ multiplex PCR; TCRdb keeps only in-frame clonotypes and omits some of them. For V, J and clone size, that table is used; D and trimming come from the DNA. This table holds around 160,000 clones, 88% found once. The sequenced sample was peripheral blood. The source is a human donor in a cohort sampled during active COVID-19. This chain joins TRBV5-1 and TRBJ2-1; 11 bases map to TRBD2. CDR3 region: CASSLISGGAFYEQFF. The CDR3 nucleotides read TGCGCCAGCAGCTTGATTAGCGGGGGGGCCTTCTATGAGCAGTTCTTC.